These 24 T cell receptor beta chains originate from one sample sequenced in a study of cytomegalovirus exposure and HLA in healthy donors. Both 60 Vbeta primers and 13 Jbeta primers went into the PCR. Using immunoSEQ multiplex PCR, the repertoire was profiled, and TCRdb retains in-frame clones only, with some absent. The sample data list approximately 38,000 clones. Sequencing input: PBMCs. Receptors were obtained from a human donor in good health.

The chain combines TRBV7-9 with TRBJ1-2; 8 nucleotides agree with TRBD1. Germline V gene lookup returns CDR1 SEHNR and CDR2 FQNEAQ (reference sequence). The CDR3 covers 14 residues. Trimming cost V 5 bases and J 3 bases; bases outside gene matches: 5. CDR3 in amino acids: CASSVGQDDYGYTF. The CDR3 bases are TGTGCCAGCAGCGTGGGACAGGACGACTATGGCTACACCTTC.

The chain uses TRBV28 and TRBJ2-7; D not certain. In germline, CDR1 is MDHEN, CDR2 SYDVKM. V lost 5 bases to trimming and J lost 3 bases, with 17 bases between them. The CDR3 contains 15 residues. The CDR3 nucleotides are TGTGCCAGCAGTGCCAAATCGCGGTTAAGCTACGAGCAGTACTTC. This sequence encodes CASSAKSRLSYEQYF.

The chain couples TRBV5-8 to TRBJ2-5; possible D gene TRBD1, 5 bases. CDR1 is SGHTS and CDR2 is YDEGEE in the germline V gene. This CDR3 comprises 14 residues. Trimming removed 8 bases at V and 1 base at J, with 15 bases between. The CDR3 spells CASLDTYFQETQYF. As DNA, the CDR3 is TGTGCCAGTCTGGACACGTACTTCCAAGAGACCCAGTACTTC.

The rearrangement joins TRBV4-1 to TRBJ1-2, with a tentative D call TRBD1 (5 bases). The V and J ends lost 0 bases and 4 bases respectively, with 12 bases between them. The germline V gene encodes CDR1 MGHRA and CDR2 YSYEKL. This CDR3 has 15 amino acids. For the CDR3, the DNA is TGCGCCAGCAGCCAAGATTGGGGGGGAGGCTATGGCTACACCTTC. Amino acid sequence: CASSQDWGGGYGYTF.

The chain recombines TRBV11-2 with TRBJ2-7; 11 nucleotides align to TRBD1. Germline CDR1 is SGHAT and CDR2 is FQNNGV. With V trimmed by 1 base and J by 8 bases, 10 bases remained unmatched. The CDR3 totals 16 residues. In DNA form, the CDR3 reads TGTGCCAGCAGCTTAGCCCAGGGACAGGGGGACCTTAAGCAGTACTTC. As protein: CASSLAQGQGDLKQYF. Drawing the rest from reference TRBV11-2 and TRBJ2-7, the complete variable domain is EAGVAQSPRYKIIEKRQSVAFWCNPISGHATLYWYQQILGQGPKLLIQFQNNGVVDDSQLPKDRFSAERLKGVDSTLKIQPAKLEDSAVYLCASSLAQGQGDLKQYFGPGTRLTVT.

The chain couples TRBV5-1 to TRBJ2-2, with 7 bases fitting TRBD2. The V segment lost 4 bases and the J segment 6 bases; nucleotides outside the gene matches: 0. This CDR3 is built from 12 residues. Germline V gene data show CDR1 as SGHRS and CDR2 as YFSETQ. DNA of the CDR3: TGCGCCAGCAGCCGGGGGGCCGGGGAGCTGTTTTTT. Amino acids: CASSRGAGELFF.

The J gene is TRBJ1-5, the V gene TRBV6-1, with 7 bases aligning to TRBD1. V trimming: 6 bases; J trimming: 5 bases; junction bases outside the gene matches: 10. The germline CDR1 and CDR2 sequences are MNHNS and SASEGT. The CDR3 covers 15 residues. CDR3 DNA: TGTGCCAGCAGCCTTAGGGACAGAGACGATCAGCCCCAGCATTTT. Protein product: CASSLRDRDDQPQHF.

V usage is TRBV27 and J usage is TRBJ1-2; 7 bases align to TRBD1. Trimming removed 2 bases from V and 5 bases from J; junction bases left unmatched: 2. This CDR3 is 13 amino acids long. Germline CDR1 and CDR2: MNHEY and SMNVEV (reference sequence). The chain's CDR3 is CASSLGRGYGYTF. The CDR3 DNA follows: TGTGCCAGCAGTTTAGGCAGGGGGTATGGCTACACCTTC.

The chain carries TRBV7-3 and TRBJ2-3; 9 bases are shared with TRBD1. Looked up from germline, CDR1 is SGHTA and CDR2 is FQGTGA. The CDR3 is 16 amino acids. The J segment lost 6 bases and the V segment lost 4 bases, leaving 11 bases of the junction unmatched. CDR3 amino acids: CASSSMGQGPGDTQYF. The CDR3 coding sequence is TGTGCCAGCAGCTCAATGGGACAGGGACCTGGGGATACGCAGTATTTT.

The chain joins TRBV5-1 to TRBJ1-1; D uncertain. The germline V gene has CDR1 SGHRS and CDR2 YFSETQ. V dropped 0 bases and J dropped 7 bases, with 13 bases sitting between them. The CDR3 runs to 14 residues. CDR3 DNA: TGCGCCAGCAGCTTGGCGAGGGAGATCGGTGAAGCTTTCTTT. Translated: CASSLAREIGEAFF.

CDR3 coding DNA: TGCGCCAGCAGCGCCCTAGCGGGGGTCTCCGCCTACGAGCAGTACTTC. Its protein is CASSALAGVSAYEQYF. This chain links TRBV5-1 with TRBJ2-7; 10 bases match TRBD2. The V gene's germline CDR1 is SGHRS and CDR2 YFSETQ. The CDR3 is 16 residues long. With V trimmed by 4 bases and J by 2 bases, 9 bases remained unmatched.

The gene calls are TRBV6-1 and TRBJ1-1; D uncertain. In germline, CDR1 is MNHNS, CDR2 SASEGT. The CDR3 is 14 amino acids. Trimming cost V 7 bases and J 0 bases, with 12 bases left between them. Here the CDR3 reads CASNRDGVNTEAFF. CDR3 coding DNA: TGTGCCAGCAATCGAGACGGGGTGAACACTGAAGCTTTCTTT.

The rearrangement joins TRBV6-1 to TRBJ2-4, with 15 bases fitting TRBD2. This CDR3 has 14 amino acids. The V segment lost 10 bases and the J segment 6 bases; nucleotides outside the gene matches: 4. Germline CDR1 and CDR2: MNHNS and SASEGT. DNA of the CDR3: TGTGCCAAGGGACTAGCGGGGGGATTAAACATTCAGTACTTC. Residues: CAKGLAGGLNIQYF.

V usage is TRBV2 and J usage is TRBJ1-1; D unresolved. V lost 8 bases, J lost 1 base, and 8 bases lay in between. Germline CDR1 is SNHLY and CDR2 is FYNNEI. The CDR3 is 12 residues long. CDR3 DNA sequence: TGTGCCAGCGGAGTCAGGAACACTGAAGCTTTCTTT. Translation gives CASGVRNTEAFF.

The chain uses TRBV5-1 and TRBJ2-4; TRBD1 aligns across 9 bases. This CDR3 contains 14 residues. The germline CDR1 and CDR2 sequences are SGHRS and YFSETQ. V gave up 4 bases and J gave up 6 bases; unmatched junction bases: 5. CDR3 nucleotides: TGCGCCAGCAGCCCCGGGACAGGGACAAACATTCAGTACTTC. Protein: CASSPGTGTNIQYF.

The rearrangement links TRBV11-2 to TRBJ2-7; 9 bases are a match to TRBD1. V shed 5 bases and J 6 bases; nucleotides not matched to a gene: 5. The CDR3 consists of 13 residues. Germline-derived CDR1 and CDR2 are SGHAT and FQNNGV. The CDR3 sequence: CASSPGTGLEQYF. The CDR3 DNA reads as TGTGCCAGCAGCCCAGGGACAGGGCTCGAGCAGTACTTC.

V usage is TRBV7-9 and J usage is TRBJ2-5; the match to TRBD2 covers 8 bases. The CDR3 loop spans 16 amino acids. With 5 bases clipped from V and 1 base from J, the junction kept 9 bases outside the gene matches. Germline loops: CDR1 SEHNR, CDR2 FQNEAQ (reference sequence). The CDR3 is CASSLWAGGLQETQYF. In DNA, the CDR3 is TGTGCCAGCAGCCTCTGGGCGGGGGGCCTCCAAGAGACCCAGTACTTC. Full variable domain (rest looked up from reference TRBV7-9 and TRBJ2-5): DTGVSQNPRHKITKRGQNVTFRCDPISEHNRLYWYRQTLGQGPEFLTYFQNEAQLEKSRLLSDRFSAERPKGSFSTLEIQRTEQGDSAMYLCASSLWAGGLQETQYFGPGTRLLVL.

V usage is TRBV5-1 and J usage is TRBJ2-7; 9 nucleotides align to TRBD1. The germline gives CDR1 SGHRS, CDR2 YFSETQ. The CDR3 is made up of 16 amino acids. With V trimmed by 2 bases and J by 3 bases, 9 bases remained unmatched. CDR3: CASSFRPGTGLYEQYF. CDR3 bases: TGCGCCAGCAGCTTCCGGCCCGGGACAGGGCTCTACGAGCAGTACTTC.

The gene calls are TRBV5-4 and TRBJ1-1; D is undetermined. The CDR3 runs 15 residues. The germline V and J ends were trimmed by 2 bases and 1 base, with 12 bases remaining between them. Germline CDR1 reads SGHNT; CDR2 reads YYREEE (reference sequence). This CDR3 is CASSFSSGGNTEAFF. As DNA, the CDR3 is TGTGCCAGCAGCTTCAGCTCAGGAGGGAACACTGAAGCTTTCTTT.

The chain uses TRBV5-1 and TRBJ2-1, with D maybe TRBD1 (5 bases). V dropped 7 bases and J dropped 3 bases, with 8 bases sitting between them. The germline V gene has CDR1 SGHRS and CDR2 YFSETQ. The CDR3 contains 12 residues. CDR3 region: CASSDSYNEQFF. For the CDR3, the DNA is TGCGCCAGCTCTGACAGCTACAATGAGCAGTTCTTC.

The V and J genes are TRBV4-2 and TRBJ1-2, with TRBD1 identical over 7 bases. CDR3 length equals 11 residues. CDR1 is LGHNA, CDR2 YNFKEQ, per germline. Trimming at V came to 6 bases and at J to 8 bases, leaving 3 bases not matched to a gene. The CDR3 reads CASSRQGGYTF. The CDR3 coding sequence is TGTGCCAGCAGTCGACAGGGAGGCTACACCTTC.

CDR3 sequence: CATSRDGSSGYYSGNTIYF. The CDR3 bases are TGTGCCACCAGCAGAGATGGGTCGTCAGGCTATTACTCTGGAAACACCATATATTTT. The chain carries TRBV15 and TRBJ1-3; D gene ambiguous. Trimming took off 0 bases at V and 0 bases at J, with 18 bases between the two ends. Germline CDR1 is LNHNV and CDR2 is YYDKDF (reference sequence). The CDR3 extends over 19 amino acids.

The rearrangement links TRBV19 to TRBJ2-1; tentative D call: TRBD2 (6 bases). CDR3 length: 15 amino acids. The ends were cut back, 4 bases at V and 3 bases at J, with 13 bases in the middle. CDR1 LNHDA and CDR2 SQIVND come from the germline V gene (reference sequence). The CDR3 nucleotides read TGTGCCAGTAGTAGCATTAGCGGATACTACAATGAGCAGTTCTTC. This gives the protein CASSSISGYYNEQFF. The entire variable domain, with the rest obtained from reference TRBV19 and TRBJ2-1, is as follows: DGGITQSPKYLFRKEGQNVTLSCEQNLNHDAMYWYRQDPGQGLRLIYYSQIVNDFQKGDIAEGYSVSREKKESFPLTVTSAQKNPTAFYLCASSSISGYYNEQFFGPGTRLTVL.

The CDR3 sequence is CASIGGRDPRQRSYEQYF. In DNA, the CDR3 is TGTGCCAGTATCGGGGGACGGGACCCCAGACAGCGTTCCTACGAGCAGTACTTC. The J gene is TRBJ2-7, the V gene TRBV19, with a tentative D call TRBD2 (6 bases). This CDR3 is 18 amino acids long. V was trimmed by 7 bases and J by 1 base, leaving 26 bases between them. Germline CDR1 and CDR2: LNHDA and SQIVND (reference sequence).